In its sample, the clone carrying this T cell receptor (beta chain) was seen a few times. The antigen is undetermined. This specimen comes from a study of CD8 T cell repertoires and HIV-1 epitope variants. At the level of the study: T cells were stimulated with Twenty-five Gag and Nef peptides separately. Epitopes were three Gag families plus Nef HW9 and YT9. Study results and limitations: Some ten antigen-specific TCR beta clonotypes were found; roughly 6 seemed cross-reactive to variants. Beta chains alone show antigen proliferation, not cytokine profile or function.

Clones were sequenced by immunoSEQ multiplex PCR, and TCRdb holds only the in-frame ones, with some missing. This table has about 5,400 clones, about 68% appearing once. V was trimmed by 2 bases and J by 6 bases, leaving 5 bases between them. CDR1 is SGDLS, CDR2 YYNGEE, per germline. The CDR3 extends over 12 amino acids. The sample consisted of cultured CD8+ T cells derived from PBMCs. The receptor's source is a male donor with HIV. This rearrangement joins TRBV9 to TRBJ2-2; D not resolved. The CDR3 DNA follows: TGTGCCAGCAGCGTGCTAGCCGGGGAGCTGTTTTTT. Translating it yields CASSVLAGELFF.